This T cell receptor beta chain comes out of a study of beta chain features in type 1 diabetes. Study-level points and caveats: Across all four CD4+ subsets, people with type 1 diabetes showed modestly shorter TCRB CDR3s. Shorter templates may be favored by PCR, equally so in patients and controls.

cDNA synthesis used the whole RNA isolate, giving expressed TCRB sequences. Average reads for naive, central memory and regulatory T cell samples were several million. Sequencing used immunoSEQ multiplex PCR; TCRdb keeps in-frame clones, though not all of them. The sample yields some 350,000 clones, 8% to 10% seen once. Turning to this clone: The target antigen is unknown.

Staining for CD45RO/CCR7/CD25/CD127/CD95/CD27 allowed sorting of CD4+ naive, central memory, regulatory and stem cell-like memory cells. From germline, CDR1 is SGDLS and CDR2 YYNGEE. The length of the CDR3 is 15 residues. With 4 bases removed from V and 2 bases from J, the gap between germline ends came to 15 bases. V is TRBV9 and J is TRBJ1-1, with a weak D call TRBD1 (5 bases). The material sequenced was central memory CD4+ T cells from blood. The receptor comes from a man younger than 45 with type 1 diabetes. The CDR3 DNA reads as TGTGCCAGCAGCTCGGGGCCCACGCAAAACACTGAAGCTTTCTTT. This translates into CASSSGPTQNTEAFF. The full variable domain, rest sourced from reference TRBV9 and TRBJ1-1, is DSGVTQTPKHLITATGQRVTLRCSPRSGDLSVYWYQQSLDQGLQFLIQYYNGEERAKGNILERFSAQQFPDLHSELNLSSLELGDSALYFCASSSGPTQNTEAFFGQGTRLTVV.